Following are 9 T cell receptor beta chains from one sample sequenced in a study of OX40 agonist ivuxolimab in advanced cancers. Here immunoSEQ multiplex PCR was the method, and the copy in TCRdb shows in-frame clones only, minus some. Among approximately 46,000 clones listed, nearly 80% were seen once. Sequences were derived from CD4+ or CD8+ T cells sorted from blood, sampled in a trial of the OX40 agonist ivuxolimab. The receptors stem from an adult with an advanced solid tumor such as melanoma, head and neck, liver or kidney cancer.

The chain has TRBV2 and TRBJ2-5; possible D gene TRBD1, 6 bases. Trimming shortened V by 3 bases and J by 8 bases, and 10 bases separated the two germline ends. The CDR3 loop spans 12 amino acids. CDR1 and CDR2 (germline): SNHLY, FYNNEI. The CDR3 region is CASSESGVTQYF. In DNA form, the CDR3 reads TGTGCCAGCAGTGAGTCAGGGGTAACCCAGTACTTC.

V usage is TRBV18 and J usage is TRBJ1-1; D unresolved. This CDR3 comprises 13 residues. The ends were cut back, 4 bases at V and 3 bases at J, with 9 bases in the middle. Germline V lookup: CDR1 KGHSH, CDR2 LQKENI. CDR3 DNA sequence: TGTGCCAGCTCACGGACTGGGGACACTGAAGCTTTCTTT. Its translation is CASSRTGDTEAFF.

The rearrangement joins TRBV18 to TRBJ1-1; TRBD1 matches at 7 bases. The CDR3 covers 13 residues. V was clipped by 4 bases and J by 8 bases; unmatched bases: 7. In germline, CDR1 is KGHSH, CDR2 LQKENI. CDR3 in DNA: TGTGCCAGCTCACAGACAGGGCTCAAGGAAGCTTTCTTT. Encoded protein: CASSQTGLKEAFF.

The chain uses TRBV5-6 and TRBJ2-1, with D perhaps given as TRBD1 or TRBD2 (5 bases each). V was clipped by 0 bases and J by 0 bases, with 10 bases between them. Germline V lookup: CDR1 SGHDT, CDR2 YYEEEE. The length of the CDR3 is 16 residues. The DNA of the CDR3 is TGTGCCAGCAGCTTGGGAGGGGCTGGCTCCTACAATGAGCAGTTCTTC. It yields the protein CASSLGGAGSYNEQFF.

The chain employs TRBV2 and TRBJ1-1; 7 bases fit TRBD1. Germline V gene lookup returns CDR1 SNHLY and CDR2 FYNNEI. The J segment lost 1 base and the V segment lost 5 bases, leaving 1 base of the junction unmatched. This CDR3 region has 13 residues. The CDR3 here is CASSRQGNTEAFF. The CDR3 coding sequence is TGTGCCAGCAGTAGACAGGGGAACACTGAAGCTTTCTTT.

This clone came up a few times. V and J are TRBV14 and TRBJ1-3; D uncertain. V was cut by 2 bases and J by 6 bases, with 2 bases left in between. Germline CDR1 reads SGHDN; CDR2 reads FVKESK. The CDR3 covers 11 residues. DNA for the CDR3: TGTGCCAGCAGCCAAAAAAACACCATATATTTT. Protein product: CASSQKNTIYF.

The chain joins TRBV10-1 to TRBJ2-1; D is perhaps TRBD2 (6 bases). CDR1 and CDR2 (germline): WNHNN, SYGVQD (reference sequence). CDR3 size: 16 residues. Deletions cut 4 bases from V and 0 bases from J, with 13 bases between. The CDR3 nucleotides read TGCGCCAGCAGTGGCGGGGTAGGGAGCTCCTACAATGAGCAGTTCTTC. This encodes CASSGGVGSSYNEQFF.

This sequence joins TRBV15 and TRBJ1-1; 7 positions agree with TRBD1. The junction had 9 bases not matched to a gene; V was cut back by 0 bases and J by 8 bases. CDR1 and CDR2 (germline): LNHNV, YYDKDF (reference sequence). CDR3 length: 15 amino acids. The CDR3 here is CATSRDLGTVKEAFF. The CDR3 DNA is TGTGCCACCAGCAGAGATTTGGGGACAGTGAAAGAAGCTTTCTTT.

The V call is TRBV18, the J call TRBJ1-4, with 7 bases lining up with TRBD1. This CDR3 region has 16 residues. V lost 3 bases and J lost 9; bases outside the gene matches: 13. Germline CDR1 is KGHSH and CDR2 is LQKENI. The CDR3 reads CASSPPNRGESQKLFF. The CDR3 DNA reads as TGTGCCAGCTCACCCCCCAACAGGGGAGAGAGCCAAAAACTGTTTTTT.